A selection of T cell receptor beta chains follows, all from one sample in a study of blood T cell repertoires in COVID-19. Clones were read by immunoSEQ multiplex PCR, and TCRdb kept only the in-frame ones, dropping some. The sample holds around 60,000 clones, about two thirds seen once. Sequenced material: peripheral blood. These receptor sequences come from a woman in her seventies with COVID-19, enrolled during active disease. Each CDR3 is given with its conserved first and last residue. The order of the fields is CDR3 protein, CDR3 DNA, J gene, clone size, V gene, D gene. The D gene is left open where the match is weak. The size field is filled for only some rows; it gives once, few, many or a size class.

CDR3 protein: CATSRGGRGRNTEAFF
CDR3 DNA: TGTGCCACCAGCAGGGGGGGGCGGGGCCGGAACACTGAAGCTTTCTTT
J gene: TRBJ1-1
clone size: .
V gene: TRBV15
D gene: .

CDR3 protein: CASSQDGPGTKNTGELFF
CDR3 DNA: TGTGCCAGCAGCCAAGATGGGCCCGGGACAAAGAACACCGGGGAGCTGTTTTTT
J gene: TRBJ2-2
clone size: .
V gene: TRBV14
D gene: .

CDR3 protein: CASSAGGVEETQYF
CDR3 DNA: TGTGCCAGCAGCGCTGGGGGCGTGGAAGAGACCCAGTACTTC
J gene: TRBJ2-5
clone size: once
V gene: TRBV11-3
D gene: .

CDR3 protein: CASSSTGWGDTQYF
CDR3 DNA: TGTGCCAGCAGCTCGACAGGGTGGGGAGATACGCAGTATTTT
J gene: TRBJ2-3
clone size: .
V gene: TRBV7-3
D gene: TRBD1

CDR3 protein: CASSYRGGDGYTF
CDR3 DNA: TGTGCCAGCAGTTACAGAGGGGGCGATGGCTACACCTTC
J gene: TRBJ1-2
clone size: .
V gene: TRBV6-5
D gene: TRBD1

CDR3 protein: CASSPGGPNTGELFF
CDR3 DNA: TGTGCCAGCAGCCCCGGGGGGCCGAACACCGGGGAGCTGTTTTTT
J gene: TRBJ2-2
clone size: .
V gene: TRBV7-9
D gene: .

CDR3 protein: CASSGAGQYTGELFF
CDR3 DNA: TGTGCCAGTAGTGGCGCCGGACAGTACACCGGGGAGCTGTTTTTT
J gene: TRBJ2-2
clone size: .
V gene: TRBV19
D gene: .

CDR3 protein: CASMGQGRSGNTIYF
CDR3 DNA: TGTGCCAGCATGGGGCAGGGTAGGTCTGGAAACACCATATATTTT
J gene: TRBJ1-3
clone size: .
V gene: TRBV27
D gene: .

CDR3 protein: CASSRVAREGSQPQHF
CDR3 DNA: TGTGCCAGTAGCCGAGTCGCTAGGGAGGGTAGTCAGCCCCAGCATTTT
J gene: TRBJ1-5
clone size: .
V gene: TRBV19
D gene: .

CDR3 protein: CASSRCRRDRKETQYF
CDR3 DNA: TGTGCCAGCAGCAGGTGCCGCCGGGACAGGAAAGAGACCCAGTACTTC
J gene: TRBJ2-5
clone size: few
V gene: TRBV21-1
D gene: .

CDR3 protein: CATSAGQPETDGYTF
CDR3 DNA: TGTGCCACCAGTGCAGGGCAGCCCGAAACGGATGGCTACACCTTC
J gene: TRBJ1-2
clone size: .
V gene: TRBV24-1
D gene: .

CDR3 protein: CASSPRTGVPFTGANVLTF
CDR3 DNA: TGTGCCAGCAGCCCTCGGACAGGGGTCCCTTTTACTGGGGCCAACGTCCTGACTTTC
J gene: TRBJ2-6
clone size: many
V gene: TRBV7-9
D gene: TRBD1

CDR3 protein: CAIQGGGLARYEQYF
CDR3 DNA: TGTGCCATACAGGGGGGAGGCCTAGCTCGCTACGAGCAGTACTTC
J gene: TRBJ2-7
clone size: .
V gene: TRBV2
D gene: TRBD1

CDR3 protein: CASSSDRRNTEAFF
CDR3 DNA: TGCGCCAGCAGTTCAGACCGGAGAAACACTGAAGCTTTCTTT
J gene: TRBJ1-1
clone size: .
V gene: TRBV5-1
D gene: .

CDR3 protein: CASSLERRGGADTQYF
CDR3 DNA: TGTGCCAGCAGCTTGGAGCGGCGGGGGGGCGCAGATACGCAGTATTTT
J gene: TRBJ2-3
clone size: .
V gene: TRBV5-4
D gene: TRBD2

CDR3 protein: CASSTGRDTQYF
CDR3 DNA: TGTGCCAGCAGTACAGGGCGGGATACGCAGTATTTT
J gene: TRBJ2-3
clone size: .
V gene: TRBV12-3/TRBV12-4
D gene: .

CDR3 protein: CASSWRPGTGPTGELFF
CDR3 DNA: TGTGCCAGCAGCTGGCGACCCGGGACAGGACCCACCGGGGAGCTGTTTTTT
J gene: TRBJ2-2
clone size: once
V gene: TRBV5-5
D gene: TRBD1

CDR3 protein: CASSLAQAYGYTF
CDR3 DNA: TGTGCCAGCAGCTTAGCCCAAGCCTATGGCTACACCTTC
J gene: TRBJ1-2
clone size: .
V gene: TRBV7-8
D gene: .

CDR3 protein: CASGHGSNQPQHF
CDR3 DNA: TGTGCCAGCGGGCACGGTAGCAATCAGCCCCAGCATTTT
J gene: TRBJ1-5
clone size: once
V gene: TRBV7-2
D gene: .

CDR3 protein: CASSLRAGRANTGELFF
CDR3 DNA: TGTGCCAGCAGTTTGCGTGCGGGTCGCGCGAACACCGGGGAGCTGTTTTTT
J gene: TRBJ2-2
clone size: once
V gene: TRBV27
D gene: .

CDR3 protein: CASSLGPPTGEQFF
CDR3 DNA: TGTGCCAGCAGCTTAGGCCCGCCCACCGGGGAGCAGTTCTTC
J gene: TRBJ2-1
clone size: .
V gene: TRBV11-3
D gene: .

CDR3 protein: CASRSNRVANYGYTF
CDR3 DNA: TGTGCCAGCAGGTCAAACAGGGTCGCCAACTATGGCTACACCTTC
J gene: TRBJ1-2
clone size: few
V gene: TRBV6-6
D gene: .

CDR3 protein: CASATGVSNQPQHF
CDR3 DNA: TGTGCCAGCGCGACAGGGGTTAGCAATCAGCCCCAGCATTTT
J gene: TRBJ1-5
clone size: .
V gene: TRBV6-6
D gene: TRBD1

CDR3 protein: CASSLEIMNTEAFF
CDR3 DNA: TGTGCCAGCAGCTTGGAAATAATGAACACTGAAGCTTTCTTT
J gene: TRBJ1-1
clone size: .
V gene: TRBV5-6
D gene: .

CDR3 protein: CAIGLAGGRDEQFF
CDR3 DNA: TGTGCCATTGGACTAGCGGGGGGCAGGGATGAGCAGTTCTTC
J gene: TRBJ2-1
clone size: .
V gene: TRBV10-3
D gene: TRBD2

CDR3 protein: CASSTSAYPHNEQFF
CDR3 DNA: TGTGCCAGCAGCACCTCAGCGTACCCGCACAATGAGCAGTTCTTC
J gene: TRBJ2-1
clone size: once
V gene: TRBV7-2
D gene: .

CDR3 protein: CASSYDRAYEQYF
CDR3 DNA: TGTGCCAGCAGTTACGACAGGGCCTACGAGCAGTACTTC
J gene: TRBJ2-7
clone size: .
V gene: TRBV6-6
D gene: TRBD1

CDR3 protein: CASSIQGAFEAFF
CDR3 DNA: TGTGCCAGCAGCATACAGGGGGCGTTCGAAGCTTTCTTT
J gene: TRBJ1-1
clone size: once
V gene: TRBV13
D gene: TRBD1

CDR3 protein: CASSPTATSSYEQYF
CDR3 DNA: TGTGCCAGCTCACCGACGGCGACTTCCTCCTACGAGCAGTACTTC
J gene: TRBJ2-7
clone size: .
V gene: TRBV18
D gene: .

CDR3 protein: CASSSGVRTEAFF
CDR3 DNA: TGTGCCAGCAGTTCCGGAGTTCGCACTGAAGCTTTCTTT
J gene: TRBJ1-1
clone size: .
V gene: TRBV6-5
D gene: .

CDR3 protein: CASSQDTAGLAGLFF
CDR3 DNA: TGTGCCAGCAGCCAAGATACGGCGGGACTAGCGGGACTGTTCTTC
J gene: TRBJ2-1
clone size: .
V gene: TRBV4-2
D gene: TRBD2

CDR3 protein: CASSQTMGVNTGELFF
CDR3 DNA: TGTGCCAGCAGCCAAACGATGGGAGTCAACACCGGGGAGCTGTTTTTT
J gene: TRBJ2-2
clone size: .
V gene: TRBV3-1/TRBV3-2
D gene: .

CDR3 protein: CASSFYHRVNTEAFF
CDR3 DNA: TGTGCCAGCAGCTTTTACCACAGGGTGAACACTGAAGCTTTCTTT
J gene: TRBJ1-1
clone size: .
V gene: TRBV5-4
D gene: .

CDR3 protein: CASTRGLGDSPLHF
CDR3 DNA: TGTGCCAGCACAAGGGGGCTTGGGGATTCACCCCTCCACTTT
J gene: TRBJ1-6
clone size: .
V gene: TRBV25-1
D gene: TRBD1

CDR3 protein: CASSIGVRGLSGNTIYF
CDR3 DNA: TGTGCCAGTAGTATAGGGGTCCGGGGACTCTCTGGAAACACCATATATTTT
J gene: TRBJ1-3
clone size: few
V gene: TRBV19
D gene: .

CDR3 protein: CASLSQPGRGTEAFF
CDR3 DNA: TGTGCCAGCCTTTCACAGCCGGGCAGGGGCACTGAAGCTTTCTTT
J gene: TRBJ1-1
clone size: .
V gene: TRBV2
D gene: .

CDR3 protein: CASSLGGNYGYTF
CDR3 DNA: TGTGCCAGCAGCTTGGGGGGCAACTATGGCTACACCTTC
J gene: TRBJ1-2
clone size: .
V gene: TRBV5-4
D gene: .

CDR3 protein: CASSSRLAEAKNIQYF
CDR3 DNA: TGTGCCAGTAGTAGTCGACTAGCGGAGGCCAAAAACATTCAGTACTTC
J gene: TRBJ2-4
clone size: .
V gene: TRBV19
D gene: TRBD2

CDR3 protein: CASSDLQNYGYTF
CDR3 DNA: TGTGCCAGCAGTGATTTACAGAACTATGGCTACACCTTC
J gene: TRBJ1-2
clone size: .
V gene: TRBV2
D gene: .

CDR3 protein: CASSPGRQAGQPQHF
CDR3 DNA: TGTGCCAGCAGCCCCGGGAGACAAGCGGGGCAGCCCCAGCATTTT
J gene: TRBJ1-5
clone size: .
V gene: TRBV9
D gene: .

CDR3 protein: CASSESGANTEAFF
CDR3 DNA: TGTGCCAGCAGTGAATCCGGTGCGAACACTGAAGCTTTCTTT
J gene: TRBJ1-1
clone size: .
V gene: TRBV25-1
D gene: .

CDR3 protein: CASTRESGELFF
CDR3 DNA: TGTGCCAGCACCCGTGAGAGCGGGGAGCTGTTTTTT
J gene: TRBJ2-2
clone size: .
V gene: TRBV6-5
D gene: .

CDR3 protein: CASSQAQATEAFF
CDR3 DNA: TGTGCCAGCAGCCAAGCGCAGGCCACTGAAGCTTTCTTT
J gene: TRBJ1-1
clone size: few
V gene: TRBV3-1/TRBV3-2
D gene: .

CDR3 protein: CASRGVATPFQYF
CDR3 DNA: TGTGCCAGCAGAGGAGTAGCGACACCATTCCAGTACTTC
J gene: TRBJ2-5
clone size: .
V gene: TRBV6-5
D gene: .

CDR3 protein: CATSRGGLNTEAFF
CDR3 DNA: TGTGCCACCAGCAGGGGGGGATTGAACACTGAAGCTTTCTTT
J gene: TRBJ1-1
clone size: few
V gene: TRBV15
D gene: .

CDR3 protein: CASSPSPNYGYTF
CDR3 DNA: TGTGCCAGCAGTCCCTCCCCTAACTATGGCTACACCTTC
J gene: TRBJ1-2
clone size: .
V gene: TRBV2
D gene: .

CDR3 protein: CASSPTRQNQPQHF
CDR3 DNA: TGTGCCAGCAGCCCCACCAGACAGAATCAGCCCCAGCATTTT
J gene: TRBJ1-5
clone size: few
V gene: TRBV3-1/TRBV3-2
D gene: .

CDR3 protein: CGTVGEETQYF
CDR3 DNA: TGCGGCACCGTCGGGGAAGAGACCCAGTACTTC
J gene: TRBJ2-5
clone size: few
V gene: TRBV20-1
D gene: .

CDR3 protein: CASSQREQFF
CDR3 DNA: TGTGCCAGCAGCCAACGGGAGCAGTTCTTC
J gene: TRBJ2-1
clone size: .
V gene: TRBV3-1/TRBV3-2
D gene: .

CDR3 protein: CASSEAGQGAMDYGYTF
CDR3 DNA: TGTGCCAGCAGTGAAGCGGGACAGGGGGCTATGGACTATGGCTACACCTTC
J gene: TRBJ1-2
clone size: .
V gene: TRBV2
D gene: TRBD1

CDR3 protein: CATSDPGQGSYEQFF
CDR3 DNA: TGTGCCACCAGTGACCCGGGACAGGGATCGTATGAGCAGTTCTTC
J gene: TRBJ2-1
clone size: .
V gene: TRBV24-1
D gene: TRBD1

CDR3 protein: CATSDPNVAGGEQFF
CDR3 DNA: TGTGCCACCAGTGACCCCAACGTCGCGGGTGGTGAGCAGTTCTTC
J gene: TRBJ2-1
clone size: .
V gene: TRBV24-1
D gene: .

CDR3 protein: CASSQDWGDRGKGGNQPQHF
CDR3 DNA: TGTGCCAGCAGCCAAGATTGGGGAGACAGGGGCAAGGGAGGCAATCAGCCCCAGCATTTT
J gene: TRBJ1-5
clone size: .
V gene: TRBV3-1/TRBV3-2
D gene: TRBD1

CDR3 protein: CASSLSPGTGLNTIYF
CDR3 DNA: TGTGCCAGCAGTCTGAGTCCCGGGACAGGGTTGAACACCATATATTTT
J gene: TRBJ1-3
clone size: .
V gene: TRBV27
D gene: TRBD1

CDR3 protein: CASSADRGGYGYTF
CDR3 DNA: TGTGCCAGCAGCGCCGACAGGGGAGGCTATGGCTACACCTTC
J gene: TRBJ1-2
clone size: few
V gene: TRBV7-2
D gene: TRBD1